One sample yielded the 24 T cell receptor beta chains listed below, sequenced in a study of CD8+ T cells in alopecia areata. Investigators isolated RNA and reverse transcribed it into cDNA to act as the sequencing template. Some clones are missing from TCRdb's copy, which holds only in-frame ones; the method was immunoSEQ multiplex PCR. The sample has approximately 210,000 clones; around 60% are singletons. Treatment here: oral pan-JAK inhibitor, 5-10 mg twice daily. The sequences come from CD4+ T cells sorted from blood, collected around week 49, from a patient treated with tofacitinib. These receptors originate from a human donor with alopecia areata.

The V gene is TRBV10-3, the J gene TRBJ2-3; 7 bases line up with TRBD2. The V segment lost 7 bases and the J segment 6 bases; nucleotides outside the gene matches: 16. Germline V gives CDR1 ENHRY, CDR2 SYGVKD. The CDR3 is 16 amino acids. CDR3 loop: CAIKLAVGGTADTQYF. The CDR3 DNA follows: TGTGCCATCAAACTTGCCGTCGGGGGGACCGCCGATACGCAGTATTTT.

The J gene is TRBJ1-5, the V gene TRBV5-6; D possibly corresponds to TRBD1 (5 bases). Germline V gene sequence: CDR1 SGHDT, CDR2 YYEEEE. This CDR3 is built from 15 residues. The V end lost 1 base, the J end lost 5 bases, and 13 bases lay between the germline ends. The CDR3 DNA reads TGTGCCAGCAGCTTGTCAGGGACCTATCATCAGCCCCAGCATTTT. Its translation: CASSLSGTYHQPQHF.

This clone was detected a few times. The rearrangement uses TRBV2 and TRBJ2-1; 8 nucleotides align to TRBD2. The CDR3 is 17 residues long. The germline gives CDR1 SNHLY, CDR2 FYNNEI. The V gene end was trimmed by 8 bases and the J gene end by 4 bases; junction bases not matched to a gene: 16. The CDR3 sequence is CASGSLVPGRGYNEQFF. The CDR3 DNA reads TGTGCCAGCGGCTCGTTAGTCCCCGGGAGGGGTTACAATGAGCAGTTCTTC.

In nucleotides, the CDR3 is TGTGCCTGGTACCGGGATATAGCTAACTATGGCTACACCTTC. Translated: CAWYRDIANYGYTF. The rearrangement joins TRBV30 to TRBJ1-2; D is unresolved. The germline V and J ends were trimmed by 5 bases and 0 bases, with 13 bases remaining between them. The CDR3 is 14 amino acids. CDR1 and CDR2 (germline): GTSNPN, SVGIG (reference sequence).

This chain uses TRBV6-5 with TRBJ1-5; 8 nucleotides agree with TRBD1. V lost 7 bases and J lost 7; bases outside the gene matches: 6. This CDR3 has 13 residues. Germline-derived CDR1 and CDR2 are MNHEY and SVGAGI. The CDR3 loop is CASKSGGEQPQHF. CDR3 coding DNA: TGTGCCAGCAAATCAGGGGGCGAGCAGCCCCAGCATTTT.

The chain carries TRBV29-1 and TRBJ1-1; 7 nucleotides line up with TRBD1. This CDR3 comprises 13 residues. V lost 8 bases to trimming and J lost 0 bases; unmatched junction nucleotides: 6. Germline V gene lookup returns CDR1 SQVTM and CDR2 ANQGSEA. The CDR3 protein is CSFWDRLNTEAFF. In DNA, the CDR3 is TGCAGCTTTTGGGACAGATTGAACACTGAAGCTTTCTTT.

This clone has only a few counts. The chain carries TRBV30 and TRBJ2-1; weak D call: TRBD2 (5 bases). The germline gives CDR1 GTSNPN, CDR2 SVGIG (reference sequence). Trimming cost V 1 base and J 7 bases, with 8 bases left between them. The CDR3 length is 12 residues. The CDR3 DNA reads TGTGCCTGGAGTGGGCCGGGAAATGAGCAGTTCTTC. As protein: CAWSGPGNEQFF.

This chain joins TRBV19 and TRBJ1-6; D is ambiguous. Germline CDR1 is LNHDA and CDR2 is SQIVND (reference sequence). Between the trimmed V and J ends, which lost 5 bases and 0 bases, there was a span of 14 bases. CDR3 length: 17 residues. The DNA of the CDR3 is TGTGCCAGTAGTCGCCGGACCCGTAACTCCTATAATTCACCCCTCCACTTT. It encodes CASSRRTRNSYNSPLHF.

The chain couples TRBV30 to TRBJ1-5; 8 bases line up with TRBD1. The germline CDR1 and CDR2 sequences are GTSNPN and SVGIG (reference sequence). The CDR3 runs to 12 residues. J was trimmed by 9 bases and V by 6 bases; bases with no gene match: 7. CDR3 nucleotides: TGTGCCTGTGGACAGGGTACTTGGCCCCAGCATTTT. Translated, it gives CACGQGTWPQHF. Looking up the rest from reference TRBV30 and TRBJ1-5 gives the full variable domain: SQTIHQWPATLVQPVGSPLSLECTVEGTSNPNLYWYRQAAGRGLQLLFYSVGIGQISSEVPQNLSASRPQDRQFILSSKKLLLSDSGFYLCACGQGTWPQHFGDGTRLSIL.

This clone was seen a handful of times. V gene TRBV7-2 combines with J gene TRBJ1-1; D is unclear. V lost 6 bases and J 1 base, leaving 6 bases between the germline ends. CDR1 and CDR2 (germline): SGHTA, FQGNSA. The CDR3 runs 12 residues. The CDR3 is CASSRWNTEAFF. The CDR3 region has the DNA TGTGCCAGCAGTCGTTGGAACACTGAAGCTTTCTTT.

This clone was observed a handful of times. This chain joins TRBV29-1 and TRBJ1-2; TRBD1 matches 8 bases. Germline V gene sequence: CDR1 SQVTM, CDR2 ANQGSEA. The CDR3 length is 13 residues. The trim removed 7 bases at V and 2 bases at J, leaving 6 bases unmatched. The CDR3 sequence: CSADRGGNYGYTF. Written as DNA, the CDR3 is TGCAGCGCCGACAGGGGCGGGAACTATGGCTACACCTTC.

This chain links TRBV15 with TRBJ2-3, with 15 bases that match TRBD2. The CDR3 runs 18 residues. V shed 1 base and J 6 bases; nucleotides not matched to a gene: 8. Per the germline V gene, CDR1 is LNHNV and CDR2 is YYDKDF (reference sequence). CDR3 sequence (DNA): TGTGCCACCAGCAGAGGTTCGGGACTAGCGGGGGGTGTGGATACGCAGTATTTT. Translating it yields CATSRGSGLAGGVDTQYF.

This clone was counted a single time. The chain recombines TRBV15 with TRBJ1-2; tentatively, D is TRBD1 (5 bases). Trimming took 6 bases from V and 4 from J, leaving 12 bases between them. This CDR3 spans 13 amino acids. Germline V lookup: CDR1 LNHNV, CDR2 YYDKDF (reference sequence). The CDR3 region is CATSIRESYGYTF. CDR3 DNA: TGTGCCACCAGTATCAGGGAGAGCTATGGCTACACCTTC.

The chain couples TRBV29-1 to TRBJ2-2; 9 nucleotides line up with TRBD1. J was trimmed by 1 base and V by 7 bases; bases with no gene match: 7. This CDR3 has 15 amino acids. Germline lookup yields CDR1 SQVTM and CDR2 ANQGSEA. CDR3 in amino acids: CSAIPGQGNTGELFF. CDR3 in DNA: TGCAGCGCCATTCCGGGACAGGGGAACACCGGGGAGCTGTTTTTT.

The chain couples TRBV7-8 to TRBJ1-2; D might be TRBD1 (6 bases). The CDR3 runs to 13 residues. With 4 bases removed from V and 4 bases from J, the gap between germline ends came to 10 bases. Germline CDR1 and CDR2: SGHVS and FQNEAQ. CDR3 sequence: CASSSQGSYGYTF. In nucleotides, the CDR3 is TGTGCCAGCAGCTCACAGGGAAGCTATGGCTACACCTTC.

This clone was picked up a small number of times. The chain couples TRBV25-1 to TRBJ2-5; unclear D gene. V lost 4 bases to trimming and J lost 2 bases, with 14 bases between them. This CDR3 has 15 residues. Germline values: CDR1 MGHDK, CDR2 SYGVNS. In nucleotides, the CDR3 is TGTGCCAGCAGTGTGAAGGGATCGGGTCAAGAGACCCAGTACTTC. This sequence encodes CASSVKGSGQETQYF. The full variable domain, rest sourced from reference TRBV25-1 and TRBJ2-5, is EADIYQTPRYLVIGTGKKITLECSQTMGHDKMYWYQQDPGMELHLIHYSYGVNSTEKGDLSSESTVSRIRTEHFPLTLESARPSHTSQYLCASSVKGSGQETQYFGPGTRLLVL.

V and J are TRBV28 and TRBJ2-3; D remains ambiguous. Trimming pared 3 bases from V and 12 bases from J, leaving 10 bases between. CDR3 length: 11 residues. Germline CDR1 is MDHEN and CDR2 is SYDVKM. CDR3 nucleotides: TGTGCCAGCAGTTTTTTCGGGCCCCAGTATTTT. It codes for CASSFFGPQYF.

This chain links TRBV7-2 with TRBJ2-7, with D maybe TRBD2 (5 bases). V lost 5 bases to trimming and J lost 4 bases, with 12 bases between them. Germline-derived CDR1 and CDR2 are SGHTA and FQGNSA. This CDR3 is built from 13 residues. As DNA, the CDR3 is TGTGCCAGCAGCCGCAGCGGTGGTTACGAGCAGTACTTC. Translating gives CASSRSGGYEQYF. Full variable domain (remainder filled in from reference TRBV7-2 and TRBJ2-7): GAGVSQSPSNKVTEKGKDVELRCDPISGHTALYWYRQSLGQGLEFLIYFQGNSAPDKSGLPSDRFSAERTGGSVSTLTIQRTQQEDSAVYLCASSRSGGYEQYFGPGTRLTVT.

A note on this clone: The junction departs from the called germline gene at one end, perhaps through a read error. The chain employs TRBV9 and TRBJ2-3; TRBD1 aligns across 10 bases. Germline CDR1 SGDLS, CDR2 YYNGEE. The CDR3 runs to 12 residues. CDR3 protein: CASSGPGTGEDF. Written as DNA, the CDR3 is TGTGCCAGCAGCGGACCCGGGACAGGGGAAGATTTT. The full variable domain, completed using reference TRBV9 and TRBJ2-3, is DSGVTQTPKHLITATGQRVTLRCSPRSGDLSVYWYQQSLDQGLQFLIQYYNGEERAKGNILERFSAQQFPDLHSELNLSSLELGDSALYFCASSGPGTGEDFGPGTRLTVL.

The V and J genes are TRBV10-3 and TRBJ2-6; D may be TRBD2 (5 bases). The germline V gene encodes CDR1 ENHRY and CDR2 SYGVKD. This CDR3 spans 17 amino acids. Trimming took 6 bases from V and 0 from J, leaving 15 bases between them. The CDR3 DNA follows: TGTGCCATCAGCCGACTAAGCGGAGGCTCTGGGGCCAACGTCCTGACTTTC. As protein: CAISRLSGGSGANVLTF.

The genes are TRBV29-1 and TRBJ2-7; possible D gene TRBD1, 6 bases. The CDR3 runs to 13 residues. V lost 7 bases, J lost 2 bases, and 15 bases lay in between. CDR1 and CDR2 from the germline V gene are SQVTM and ANQGSEA. CDR3 loop: CSAKGTYAYEQYF. DNA of the CDR3: TGCAGCGCCAAAGGGACATACGCCTACGAGCAGTACTTC.

Concerning this clone: The junction does not match germline at one end; this may be a read error. The chain employs TRBV5-4 and TRBJ2-3, with 7 bases that match TRBD2. The CDR3 is 17 amino acids. Germline values: CDR1 SGHNT, CDR2 YYREEE (reference sequence). CDR3 sequence: CASRLDLRTSGTDTQYF. The DNA for the CDR3 is TGTGCCAGCAGGTTGGACCTTCGGACTAGTGGGACAGATACGCAGTATTTT.

The V and J genes are TRBV4-1 and TRBJ1-2; the match to TRBD1 covers 8 bases. The CDR3 is made up of 19 amino acids. The J segment lost 4 bases and the V segment lost 0 bases, leaving 16 bases of the junction unmatched. In germline, CDR1 is MGHRA, CDR2 YSYEKL. CDR3 residues: CASSQDLGQGTISSYGYTF. The CDR3, as DNA: TGCGCCAGCAGCCAAGATCTAGGACAGGGTACCATTAGCTCCTATGGCTACACCTTC.

The rearrangement uses TRBV7-3 and TRBJ2-6; D remains unclear. V was clipped by 5 bases and J by 4 bases, with 15 bases between them. The CDR3 runs to 16 residues. Germline CDR1 is SGHTA and CDR2 is FQGTGA. The CDR3 DNA reads as TGTGCCAGCAGCGATAATCGGGCCCCAGGGGCCAACGTCCTGACTTTC. This sequence encodes CASSDNRAPGANVLTF.